This T cell receptor beta chain was observed in a study of shared clonotypes between healthy human individuals. For the study at large: Three plates were used per donor for CD4 naive, three for CD4 memory, two for CD8 naive and one for CD8 memory.

The donors were all Caucasian adults (living in Nashville, Tennessee). Execution of the assay was at deep level. Only in-frame clones appear in the TCRdb table, and some are missing; sequencing was by immunoSEQ multiplex PCR. This sample has about 2.4 million clones, with under 95% found just once. This CDR3 is built from 15 residues. The germline CDR1 and CDR2 sequences are SGHRS and YFSETQ. V dropped 2 bases and J dropped 6; count of bases not matched to a gene: 10. The rearrangement links TRBV5-1 to TRBJ2-7; 8 nucleotides agree with TRBD2. The sequenced sample consisted of naive CD4+ T cells from PBMCs. Subset defined: CD45RA+ positively selected. This sequence was found in a man in his late teens or twenties in good health. Some clones in this sample may be carry-over from other donors' samples. The CDR3 region has the DNA TGCGCCAGCAGCTTACAACCGGGACTAGAAGGCGAGCAGTACTTC. Protein product: CASSLQPGLEGEQYF.